This T cell receptor beta chain stems from a study of OX40 agonist ivuxolimab in advanced cancers. Study in general: The treatment was a fully human IgG2 OX40 agonist, ivuxolimab.

Study outcomes and limitations: There were, on average, more expanded clones in CD8+ T cells than in CD4+.

As for this clone: Its matching antigen is unknown.

The CDR3 extends over 13 amino acids. Germline V gene data show CDR1 as SQVTM and CDR2 as ANQGSEA. After removal of 7 bases from V and 5 bases from J, the junction contained 9 bases not matched to a gene. The method was immunoSEQ multiplex PCR; TCRdb's version includes in-frame clones alone and lacks a portion of them. The sample lists tens of thousands of clones, about 90% occurring once. The chain joins TRBV29-1 to TRBJ2-5; TRBD1 aligns across 8 bases. This clonotype was sampled from an adult with an advanced solid tumor such as melanoma, head and neck, liver or kidney cancer. This material consisted of CD4+ or CD8+ T cells sorted from blood, taken in a trial of the OX40 agonist ivuxolimab. As DNA, the CDR3 is TGCAGCGCTCCGGGACAGGCGGGGGAGACCCAGTACTTC. This translates into CSAPGQAGETQYF.